The 3 T cell receptor beta chains reported below all come from one sample, sequenced in a study of molecular identifiers for immune sequencing clone quantification. MiXCR, applied by TCRdb to the PCR reads, yields one record per CDR3 protein. The table includes approximately 550,000 distinct CDR3 sequences, about 22% detected once. The specimen was naive CD8+ T cells from blood, with Jurkat cell RNA spiked in. Regarding subset: FACS-sorted CD8+CD4-CCR7+CD45RA+ naive T cells. The receptors originated from a human donor in good health. Some libraries in this study had Jurkat cell RNA spiked in.

On this clonotype: A read error may explain this, as a much larger clone is one base away. The chain recombines TRBV20-1 with TRBJ1-1, with D maybe TRBD1 (5 bases). V lost 3 bases and J 3 bases, leaving 14 bases between the germline ends. The CDR3 consists of 14 residues. The germline V gene has CDR1 DFQATT and CDR2 SNEGSKA (reference sequence). The CDR3 DNA follows: TGCAGTGCTAGGACACCGGGGCTGGACACTGAAGCTTTCTTT. Its protein is CSARTPGLDTEAFF.

This clonotype has only a few counts. The rearrangement uses TRBV19 and TRBJ1-1, with TRBD1 matching over 9 bases. V was pared by 2 bases and J by 0 bases, with 7 bases of the junction left unmatched. The CDR3 runs 17 residues. Per the germline V gene, CDR1 is LNHDA and CDR2 is SQIVND (reference sequence). The CDR3 loop is CASSITDRGYVNTEAFF. The CDR3 nucleotides are TGTGCCAGTAGTATAACCGACAGGGGGTACGTGAACACTGAAGCTTTCTTT.

This rearrangement joins TRBV27 to TRBJ2-7; 8 positions agree with TRBD2. The trim removed 5 bases at V and 3 bases at J, leaving 9 bases unmatched. The CDR3 contains 15 residues. Germline CDR1 reads MNHEY; CDR2 reads SMNVEV (reference sequence). The CDR3 reads CASSLRAGAVYEQYF. The CDR3 DNA follows: TGTGCCAGCAGTCTGAGAGCGGGAGCGGTCTACGAGCAGTACTTC.